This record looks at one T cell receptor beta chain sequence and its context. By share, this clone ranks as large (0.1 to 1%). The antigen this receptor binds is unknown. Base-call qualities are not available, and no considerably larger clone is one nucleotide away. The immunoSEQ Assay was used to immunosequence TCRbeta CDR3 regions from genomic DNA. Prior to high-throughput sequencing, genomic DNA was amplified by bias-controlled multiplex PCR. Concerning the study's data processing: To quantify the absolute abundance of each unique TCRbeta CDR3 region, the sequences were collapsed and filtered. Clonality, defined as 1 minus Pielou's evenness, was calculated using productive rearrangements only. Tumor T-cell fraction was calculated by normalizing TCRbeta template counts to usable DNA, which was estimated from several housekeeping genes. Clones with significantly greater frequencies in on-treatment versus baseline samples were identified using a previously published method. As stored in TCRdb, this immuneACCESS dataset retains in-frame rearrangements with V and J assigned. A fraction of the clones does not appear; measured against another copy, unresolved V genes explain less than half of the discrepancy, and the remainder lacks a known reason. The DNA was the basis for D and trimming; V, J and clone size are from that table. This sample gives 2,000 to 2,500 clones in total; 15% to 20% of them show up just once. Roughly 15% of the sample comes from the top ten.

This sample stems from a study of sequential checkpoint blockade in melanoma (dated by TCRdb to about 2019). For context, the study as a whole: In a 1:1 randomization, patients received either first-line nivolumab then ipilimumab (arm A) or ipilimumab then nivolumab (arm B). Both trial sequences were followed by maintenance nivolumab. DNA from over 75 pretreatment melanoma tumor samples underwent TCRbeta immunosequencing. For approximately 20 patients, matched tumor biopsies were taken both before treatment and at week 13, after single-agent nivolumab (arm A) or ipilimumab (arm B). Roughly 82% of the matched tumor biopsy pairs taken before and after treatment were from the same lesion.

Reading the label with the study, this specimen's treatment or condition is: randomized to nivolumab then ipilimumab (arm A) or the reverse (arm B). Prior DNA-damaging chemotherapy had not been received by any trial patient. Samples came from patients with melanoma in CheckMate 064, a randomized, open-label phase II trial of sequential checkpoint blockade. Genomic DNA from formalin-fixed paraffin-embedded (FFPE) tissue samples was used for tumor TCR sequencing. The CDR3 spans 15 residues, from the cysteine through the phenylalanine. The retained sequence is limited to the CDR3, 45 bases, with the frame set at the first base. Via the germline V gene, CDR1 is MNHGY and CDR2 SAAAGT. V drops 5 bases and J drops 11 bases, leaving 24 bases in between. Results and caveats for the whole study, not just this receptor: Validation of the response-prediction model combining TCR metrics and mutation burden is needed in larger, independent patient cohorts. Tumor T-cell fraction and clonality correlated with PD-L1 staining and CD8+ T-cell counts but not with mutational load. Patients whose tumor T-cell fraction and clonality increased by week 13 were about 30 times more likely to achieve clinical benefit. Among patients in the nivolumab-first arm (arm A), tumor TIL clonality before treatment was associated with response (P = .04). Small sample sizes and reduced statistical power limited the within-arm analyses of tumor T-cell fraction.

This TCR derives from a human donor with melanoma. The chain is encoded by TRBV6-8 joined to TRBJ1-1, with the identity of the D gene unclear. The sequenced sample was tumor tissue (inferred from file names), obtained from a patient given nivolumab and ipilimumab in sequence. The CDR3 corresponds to CASSQPGRSKHSAFF. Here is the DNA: TGTGCCAGCAGTCAACCGGGCAGGTCCAAACACTCGGCTTTCTTT.